The 30 T cell receptor beta chains below were found in one sample sequenced in a study of T cell clones after liver transplantation. Profiled with immunoSEQ multiplex PCR; TCRdb holds only in-frame clones, not every one. The sample includes over 45,000 clones, over 65% of them seen just once. This sample comprised CD4+ T cells from blood, obtained around 52 months after liver transplant. These TCRs come from a human patient who received a liver transplant. Some T cells may have come from the graft donor.

The genes are TRBV18 and TRBJ2-7, with D possibly TRBD2 on 7 matching bases. Germline V gene data show CDR1 as KGHSH and CDR2 as LQKENI. The CDR3 length is 15 residues. V lost 3 bases to trimming and J lost 3 bases, with 15 bases between them. The CDR3 DNA follows: TGTGCCAGCTCACCGGCGGGGGCTGTACGCTACGAGCAGTACTTC. Amino acid sequence: CASSPAGAVRYEQYF.

This clone was detected a few times. This chain uses TRBV6-5 with TRBJ2-4, with 16 positions matching TRBD2. Germline V gene lookup returns CDR1 MNHEY and CDR2 SVGAGI. J was trimmed by 7 bases and V by 2 bases; bases with no gene match: 2. The CDR3 has 16 residues. The DNA for the CDR3 is TGTGCCAGCAGTTACGGGACTAGCGGGGGGGCCAACATTCAGTACTTC. Residues: CASSYGTSGGANIQYF.

The chain joins TRBV11-2 to TRBJ1-3; D is uncertain. This CDR3 has 12 amino acids. V lost 0 bases to trimming and J lost 3 bases, with 0 bases between them. Germline V gives CDR1 SGHAT, CDR2 FQNNGV. CDR3 protein: CASSLDGNTIYF. The CDR3 nucleotides are TGTGCCAGCAGCTTAGATGGAAACACCATATATTTT.

The chain couples TRBV9 to TRBJ1-4; 8 bases match TRBD1. Germline loops: CDR1 SGDLS, CDR2 YYNGEE. The CDR3 has 15 amino acids. With 3 bases clipped from V and 7 bases from J, the junction kept 8 bases outside the gene matches. CDR3 region: CASSAEQGEVEKLFF. CDR3 in DNA: TGTGCCAGCAGCGCTGAACAGGGGGAAGTTGAAAAACTGTTTTTT.

The rearrangement links TRBV28 to TRBJ2-3, with D tentatively TRBD1 (6 bases). The CDR3 runs 19 residues. V shed 6 bases and J shed 1 base, with 26 bases lying between them. Germline lookup yields CDR1 MDHEN and CDR2 SYDVKM. For the CDR3, the DNA is TGTGCCAGCAGCACACTTTTTCCTAGGAAGGGGGTCGGCACAGATACGCAGTATTTT. Translation: CASSTLFPRKGVGTDTQYF.

The chain is built from TRBV19 and TRBJ2-1; D is possibly TRBD2 (6 bases). V was shortened by 0 bases and J by 4 bases, with 10 bases between the two germline ends. Germline lookup yields CDR1 LNHDA and CDR2 SQIVND (reference sequence). This CDR3 region has 15 residues. The CDR3 DNA follows: TGTGCCAGTAGTATAGACCGGGAGTCATACAATGAGCAGTTCTTC. It is translated as CASSIDRESYNEQFF.

The chain uses TRBV16 and TRBJ1-5, with a tentative D call TRBD1 (5 bases). The CDR3 is 15 residues long. Germline CDR1 is KGHSY and CDR2 is FQNENV. Trimming removed 0 bases at V and 6 bases at J, with 12 bases between. DNA of the CDR3: TGTGCCAGCAGCCAATCGCGGGGGGAAAGTCAGCCCCAGCATTTT. Translation gives CASSQSRGESQPQHF.

There are a few counts of this clone. This chain joins TRBV29-1 and TRBJ2-5; D is possibly TRBD1 or TRBD2 (7 bases each). V was trimmed by 7 bases and J by 5 bases, leaving 17 bases between them. The CDR3 spans 13 residues. Looked up from germline, CDR1 is SQVTM and CDR2 is ANQGSEA. The CDR3 nucleotides read TGCAGCGCTCGACAGGGAGGGACGGAGACCCAGTACTTC. Protein product: CSARQGGTETQYF.

The CDR3 spells CASSFSPGRGTEAFF. The CDR3 DNA follows: TGTGCCAGCAGTTTCAGTCCAGGGCGGGGCACTGAAGCTTTCTTT. The chain recombines TRBV27 with TRBJ1-1; a possible D gene is TRBD1 (5 bases). Trimming took 3 bases from V and 4 from J, leaving 15 bases between them. Germline CDR1 is MNHEY and CDR2 is SMNVEV (reference sequence). The CDR3 consists of 15 residues.

V gene TRBV7-9 combines with J gene TRBJ1-3; D uncertain. Germline V CDR1 and CDR2: SEHNR, FQNEAQ (reference sequence). V was trimmed by 2 bases and J by 4 bases, leaving 9 bases between them. The CDR3 consists of 14 residues. The chain's CDR3 is CASSLHSEGNTIYF. The DNA for the CDR3 is TGTGCCAGCAGCTTACACTCCGAAGGAAACACCATATATTTT.

This clone has more than one count but fewer than ten. In the same sample, other DNA sequences code for this CDR3. The chain links TRBV6-5 to TRBJ1-6; D is ambiguous. Per the germline V gene, CDR1 is MNHEY and CDR2 is SVGAGI. This CDR3 contains 14 residues. Trimming pared 6 bases from V and 4 bases from J, leaving 10 bases between. The CDR3 loop reads CASSAGPYNSPLHF. The CDR3 DNA reads as TGTGCCAGCAGCGCCGGGCCATATAATTCACCCCTCCACTTT.

The rearrangement uses TRBV10-3 and TRBJ1-3; no clear D. V was cut by 2 bases and J by 0 bases, with 8 bases left in between. The germline gives CDR1 ENHRY, CDR2 SYGVKD. The CDR3 loop spans 15 amino acids. The CDR3 region is CAISENSFSGNTIYF. For the CDR3, the DNA is TGTGCCATCAGTGAGAACAGTTTCTCTGGAAACACCATATATTTT.

The rearrangement links TRBV2 to TRBJ1-1; tentatively, D is TRBD1 (5 bases). Germline V CDR1 and CDR2: SNHLY, FYNNEI. CDR3 length equals 16 residues. The V and J ends lost 6 bases and 0 bases respectively, with 17 bases between them. CDR3 loop: CASRDQGLWLNTEAFF. CDR3 DNA sequence: TGTGCCAGCAGAGACCAGGGACTATGGCTGAACACTGAAGCTTTCTTT.

The V and J genes are TRBV2 and TRBJ1-5; D is uncertain. The germline V and J ends were trimmed by 6 bases and 7 bases, with 13 bases remaining between them. Per the germline V gene, CDR1 is SNHLY and CDR2 is FYNNEI. This CDR3 is 13 amino acids long. The CDR3 DNA follows: TGTGCCAGCAGGTTACTGGGAGACCAGCCCCAGCATTTT. Its translation is CASRLLGDQPQHF.

The V gene is TRBV9, the J gene TRBJ2-7; D possibly uses TRBD1 or TRBD2 (6 bases each). Germline V gene data show CDR1 as SGDLS and CDR2 as YYNGEE. The CDR3 spans 14 residues. Trimming took off 4 bases at V and 5 bases at J, with 16 bases between the two ends. CDR3 nucleotide sequence: TGTGCCAGCAGCCCCGGCGGGACATCCCACGAGCAGTACTTC. Translated, it gives CASSPGGTSHEQYF.

J is TRBJ1-1 and V is TRBV28; D perhaps matches TRBD1 (5 bases). The germline V gene has CDR1 MDHEN and CDR2 SYDVKM. The CDR3 totals 15 residues. The V gene lost 5 bases and the J gene lost 4 bases, with 17 bases spanning the gap. The CDR3 DNA sequence: TGTGCCAGCAGTCCGCCGGGGGTACGGGGCACTGAAGCTTTCTTT. It codes for CASSPPGVRGTEAFF. Full variable domain (remainder filled in from reference TRBV28 and TRBJ1-1): DVKVTQSSRYLVKRTGEKVFLECVQDMDHENMFWYRQDPGLGLRLIYFSYDVKMKEKGDIPEGYSVSREKKERFSLILESASTNQTSMYLCASSPPGVRGTEAFFGQGTRLTVV.

The chain joins TRBV5-1 to TRBJ2-7, with 10 bases that match TRBD1. The J segment lost 6 bases and the V segment lost 4 bases, leaving 7 bases of the junction unmatched. The CDR3 extends over 14 amino acids. Germline CDR1 reads SGHRS; CDR2 reads YFSETQ. CDR3 region: CASSNTGTGVEQYF. In DNA, the CDR3 is TGCGCCAGCAGCAACACCGGGACAGGGGTCGAGCAGTACTTC.

The chain is built from TRBV30 and TRBJ1-4, with TRBD1 matching over 8 bases. V shed 3 bases, J shed 9 bases, and the junction held 9 bases outside the gene matches. Germline values: CDR1 GTSNPN, CDR2 SVGIG (reference sequence). The CDR3 has 14 amino acids. The CDR3 sequence is CAWSDPGQGKKLFF. The CDR3 DNA reads as TGTGCCTGGAGCGATCCCGGACAGGGTAAAAAACTGTTTTTT.

This chain uses TRBV6-5 with TRBJ2-1; TRBD1 might be the D (6 bases). The ends were cut back, 2 bases at V and 0 bases at J, with 11 bases in the middle. Germline V gene sequence: CDR1 MNHEY, CDR2 SVGAGI. The CDR3 contains 16 residues. The CDR3 loop is CASSYDRLSSYNEQFF. Here the CDR3 DNA reads TGTGCCAGCAGTTACGACAGGCTAAGCTCCTACAATGAGCAGTTCTTC.

V is TRBV6-6 and J is TRBJ2-7; D tentatively fits TRBD1 or TRBD2 (5 bases each). The CDR3 has 12 amino acids. Germline V gene data show CDR1 as MNHNY and CDR2 as SVGAGI (reference sequence). Trimming removed 10 bases at V and 2 bases at J, with 12 bases between. CDR3 nucleotides: TGTGCCACCGGGACCCCCCCCTACGAGCAGTACTTC. Translation gives CATGTPPYEQYF.

The chain has TRBV4-1 and TRBJ1-3; D is ambiguous. CDR3 length: 18 amino acids. V lost 4 bases to trimming and J lost 0 bases, with 19 bases between them. The germline V gene encodes CDR1 MGHRA and CDR2 YSYEKL. The CDR3 DNA sequence: TGCGCCAGCAGCCTCTACGGTACCCCATTGTTCTCTGGAAACACCATATATTTT. As protein: CASSLYGTPLFSGNTIYF.

The rearrangement uses TRBV6-6 and TRBJ2-2; perhaps TRBD1 as D (5 bases). The CDR3 is 16 amino acids. CDR1 MNHNY and CDR2 SVGAGI come from the germline V gene (reference sequence). V was cut by 5 bases and J by 0 bases, with 13 bases left in between. The CDR3 DNA reads TGTGCCAGCAGTGGCAGGGCGTCTCCGAACACCGGGGAGCTGTTTTTT. Its protein product is CASSGRASPNTGELFF.

The chain carries TRBV11-3 and TRBJ2-7, with TRBD2 matching over 14 bases. V lost 3 bases and J lost 6; bases outside the gene matches: 4. CDR1 is SGHNT, CDR2 YENEEA, per germline. The CDR3 contains 15 residues. The CDR3 bases are TGTGCCAGCAGCTTGGGGACTAGCGGGGGTACCGAGCAGTACTTC. The encoded protein is CASSLGTSGGTEQYF.

This clone has only a few counts. The rearrangement uses TRBV6-5 and TRBJ1-6, with TRBD1 as a possible D gene (5 bases). V was pared by 4 bases and J by 6 bases, with 13 bases between. This CDR3 is built from 15 residues. The germline CDR1 and CDR2 sequences are MNHEY and SVGAGI. The CDR3 protein is CASSSDRSLNSPLHF. For the CDR3, the DNA is TGTGCCAGCAGTTCCGACAGATCCCTTAATTCACCCCTCCACTTT.

CDR3 residues: CASSGGRVQGYEQYF. The CDR3 DNA reads TGTGCCAGCAGTGGAGGAAGGGTCCAAGGCTACGAGCAGTACTTC. The chain joins TRBV2 to TRBJ2-7, with unresolved D. V lost 4 bases, J lost 3 bases, and 16 bases lay in between. Per germline, CDR1 SNHLY and CDR2 FYNNEI. This CDR3 is 15 amino acids long.

V gene TRBV28 combines with J gene TRBJ2-3, with D possibly TRBD1 on 6 matching bases. CDR1 MDHEN and CDR2 SYDVKM come from the germline V gene. The ends were cut back, 3 bases at V and 3 bases at J, with 19 bases in the middle. The CDR3 contains 17 residues. The CDR3 here is CASSLWGPGSGTDTQYF. The CDR3 region has the DNA TGTGCCAGCAGTTTGTGGGGGCCGGGTTCTGGGACAGATACGCAGTATTTT.

This chain connects TRBV18 to TRBJ2-5; 8 nucleotides agree with TRBD1. This CDR3 has 14 residues. The V gene end was trimmed by 6 bases and the J gene end by 2 bases; junction bases not matched to a gene: 5. From germline, CDR1 is KGHSH and CDR2 LQKENI. CDR3 in DNA: TGTGCCAGCTCCCTTAACAGGGGGCAAGAGACCCAGTACTTC. It encodes CASSLNRGQETQYF.

CDR3 sequence reads: CASRRQGTGELFF. The DNA for the CDR3 is TGTGCCAGCAGGCGACAGGGAACCGGGGAGCTGTTTTTT. The chain employs TRBV6-5 and TRBJ2-2; 7 bases line up with TRBD1. The trim removed 6 bases at V and 5 bases at J, leaving 3 bases unmatched. Germline assignment: CDR1 MNHEY and CDR2 SVGAGI. The CDR3 runs 13 residues.

The chain links TRBV10-3 to TRBJ1-2; D perhaps matches TRBD1 (5 bases). The germline gives CDR1 ENHRY, CDR2 SYGVKD. V was trimmed by 3 bases and J by 4 bases, leaving 12 bases between them. This CDR3 comprises 14 residues. CDR3 in amino acids: CAISEGRGGYGYTF. As DNA, the CDR3 is TGTGCCATCAGTGAAGGGAGGGGAGGCTATGGCTACACCTTC.

There are a few counts of this clone. This chain connects TRBV5-1 to TRBJ1-2, with D possibly TRBD1 on 6 matching bases. V was shortened by 4 bases and J by 8 bases, with 21 bases between the two germline ends. This CDR3 is built from 15 residues. Germline V gene data show CDR1 as SGHRS and CDR2 as YFSETQ. CDR3 bases: TGCGCCAGCAGCCGAGTGGACAGCTCCTTGGAGGGCTACACCTTC. Amino acids: CASSRVDSSLEGYTF.